A selection of T cell receptor beta chains follows, all from one sample in a study of blood T cells in healthy people across ages. MiXCR, run by TCRdb on the 5' RACE reads, gives a single entry per CDR3 protein. The table has 600,000 to 650,000 distinct CDR3 sequences, around three fifths seen once. Sequencing was done on a sample of blood. The receptors were sampled from a man aged 60 to 69 in good health. The CDR3 runs from the conserved cysteine through the conserved F or W. The D gene is left open where the match is weak. Some rows mark clone size as missing; the rest say once, few, many or name a class of expanded clone.

clone size: NA
CDR3 length: 16
V gene: TRBV20-1
J gene: TRBJ1-6
D gene: NA
CDR3 protein: CSARDLGRRNNSPLHF
CDR3 DNA: TGCAGTGCTAGAGATCTAGGCCGGCGGAATAATTCACCCCTCCACTTT

clone size: NA
CDR3 length: 18
V gene: TRBV25-1
J gene: TRBJ2-1
D gene: NA
CDR3 protein: CASSEYPTTGLPYNEQFF
CDR3 DNA: TGTGCCAGCAGTGAATACCCTACTACAGGATTACCCTACAATGAGCAGTTCTTC

clone size: NA
CDR3 length: 13
V gene: TRBV5-1
J gene: TRBJ1-2
D gene: NA
CDR3 protein: CASSLTNNYGYTF
CDR3 DNA: TGCGCCAGCAGCCTGACAAACAACTATGGCTACACCTTC

clone size: NA
CDR3 length: 16
V gene: TRBV7-2
J gene: TRBJ2-5
D gene: NA
CDR3 protein: CASSPIGRGEGYEQYF
CDR3 DNA: TGTGCCAGCAGCCCGATAGGGAGGGGGGAAGGGTATGAGCAGTACTTC

clone size: NA
CDR3 length: 13
V gene: TRBV6-6
J gene: TRBJ1-1
D gene: NA
CDR3 protein: CASSIQANTEAFF
CDR3 DNA: TGTGCCAGCAGTATACAGGCTAACACTGAAGCTTTCTTT

clone size: few
CDR3 length: 14
V gene: TRBV7-2
J gene: TRBJ2-4
D gene: TRBD1
CDR3 protein: CASSGQGSKNIQYF
CDR3 DNA: TGTGCCAGCAGCGGACAGGGATCCAAAAACATTCAGTACTTC

clone size: few
CDR3 length: 15
V gene: TRBV5-5
J gene: TRBJ2-1
D gene: NA
CDR3 protein: CASSPRESSYNEQFF
CDR3 DNA: TGTGCCAGCAGCCCCCGGGAGAGCTCCTACAATGAGCAGTTCTTC

clone size: NA
CDR3 length: 11
V gene: TRBV12-3/TRBV12-4
J gene: TRBJ1-1
D gene: NA
CDR3 protein: CASSLLNEAFF
CDR3 DNA: TGTGCCAGCAGTTTACTAAATGAAGCTTTCTTT

clone size: NA
CDR3 length: 16
V gene: TRBV7-8
J gene: TRBJ2-5
D gene: TRBD2
CDR3 protein: CASSLGFASGAETQYF
CDR3 DNA: TGTGCCAGCAGCTTAGGGTTCGCTAGCGGGGCAGAGACCCAGTACTTC

clone size: few
CDR3 length: 14
V gene: TRBV29-1
J gene: TRBJ2-1
D gene: TRBD2
CDR3 protein: CSVRSGTSVNEQFF
CDR3 DNA: TGCAGCGTTCGTTCCGGGACTAGCGTTAATGAGCAGTTCTTC

clone size: NA
CDR3 length: 14
V gene: TRBV6-1
J gene: TRBJ1-1
D gene: NA
CDR3 protein: CASSLDGTFTEAFF
CDR3 DNA: TGTGCCAGCAGTTTGGACGGAACATTCACTGAAGCTTTCTTT

clone size: many
CDR3 length: 15
V gene: TRBV12-3/TRBV12-4
J gene: TRBJ1-1
D gene: NA
CDR3 protein: CASTPLMGMNTEAFF
CDR3 DNA: TGTGCCAGCACCCCTTTGATGGGGATGAACACTGAAGCTTTCTTT

clone size: NA
CDR3 length: 13
V gene: TRBV10-2
J gene: TRBJ1-4
D gene: NA
CDR3 protein: CASSSNPFEKLFF
CDR3 DNA: TGCGCCAGCAGCTCCAATCCTTTTGAAAAACTGTTTTTT

clone size: many
CDR3 length: 12
V gene: TRBV5-6
J gene: TRBJ2-7
D gene: NA
CDR3 protein: CASSDQSYEQYF
CDR3 DNA: TGTGCCAGCAGCGACCAATCCTACGAGCAGTACTTC

clone size: few
CDR3 length: 13
V gene: TRBV3-1
J gene: TRBJ2-7
D gene: NA
CDR3 protein: CASSQGGLYEQYF
CDR3 DNA: TGTGCCAGCAGCCAGGGCGGGCTCTACGAGCAGTACTTC

clone size: NA
CDR3 length: 16
V gene: TRBV7-2
J gene: TRBJ2-4
D gene: TRBD2
CDR3 protein: CASSLVGGGAKNIQYF
CDR3 DNA: TGTGCCAGCAGCTTAGTCGGCGGGGGTGCCAAAAACATTCAGTACTTC

clone size: NA
CDR3 length: 13
V gene: TRBV20-1
J gene: TRBJ2-7
D gene: NA
CDR3 protein: CSAWDRTNYEQYF
CDR3 DNA: TGCAGTGCGTGGGACCGGACGAACTACGAGCAGTACTTC

clone size: few
CDR3 length: 13
V gene: TRBV29-1
J gene: TRBJ1-4
D gene: NA
CDR3 protein: CSVEAGGGGKLFF
CDR3 DNA: TGCAGCGTTGAAGCGGGGGGAGGGGGAAAACTGTTTTTT

clone size: few
CDR3 length: 17
V gene: TRBV6-2/TRBV6-3
J gene: TRBJ2-3
D gene: TRBD2
CDR3 protein: CASSYAGGGTPTDTQYF
CDR3 DNA: TGTGCCAGCAGTTACGCAGGCGGGGGTACCCCCACAGATACGCAGTATTTT

clone size: NA
CDR3 length: 18
V gene: TRBV4-1
J gene: TRBJ1-5
D gene: TRBD1
CDR3 protein: CASSQRVTGDLLNQPQHF
CDR3 DNA: TGCGCCAGCAGCCAGCGCGTTACAGGGGACCTCCTTAATCAGCCCCAGCATTTT

clone size: NA
CDR3 length: 15
V gene: TRBV29-1
J gene: TRBJ2-1
D gene: TRBD2
CDR3 protein: CSVEVAGTSYNEQFF
CDR3 DNA: TGCAGCGTCGAAGTAGCGGGGACGTCCTACAATGAGCAGTTCTTC

clone size: NA
CDR3 length: 14
V gene: TRBV4-2
J gene: TRBJ1-2
D gene: NA
CDR3 protein: CASSQEPAGPGYTF
CDR3 DNA: TGTGCCAGCAGCCAAGAACCTGCAGGGCCTGGCTACACCTTC

clone size: NA
CDR3 length: 14
V gene: TRBV10-3
J gene: TRBJ1-2
D gene: TRBD1
CDR3 protein: CAISAPQGAGGYTF
CDR3 DNA: TGTGCCATCAGTGCCCCACAGGGGGCGGGTGGCTACACCTTC

clone size: once
CDR3 length: 15
V gene: TRBV5-8
J gene: TRBJ1-5
D gene: TRBD1
CDR3 protein: CASSLGQGWNQPQHF
CDR3 DNA: TGTGCCAGCAGTCTGGGACAGGGGTGGAATCAGCCCCAGCATTTT

clone size: NA
CDR3 length: 18
V gene: TRBV19
J gene: TRBJ1-5
D gene: NA
CDR3 protein: CASSKDGLPGPGNQPQHF
CDR3 DNA: TGTGCCAGTAGTAAGGACGGTCTTCCGGGCCCCGGCAATCAGCCCCAGCATTTT

clone size: few
CDR3 length: 12
V gene: TRBV6-5
J gene: TRBJ2-3
D gene: NA
CDR3 protein: CASSDNTDTQYF
CDR3 DNA: TGTGCCAGCAGTGACAACACAGATACGCAGTATTTT

clone size: NA
CDR3 length: 14
V gene: TRBV20-1
J gene: TRBJ2-7
D gene: NA
CDR3 protein: CSASKRRDTYEQYF
CDR3 DNA: TGCAGTGCTAGCAAAAGGAGGGATACCTACGAGCAGTACTTC

clone size: NA
CDR3 length: 15
V gene: TRBV5-1
J gene: TRBJ1-2
D gene: TRBD1
CDR3 protein: CASSNPGQENYGYTF
CDR3 DNA: TGCGCCAGCAGCAACCCGGGACAGGAAAACTATGGCTACACCTTC

clone size: NA
CDR3 length: 13
V gene: TRBV7-2
J gene: TRBJ2-7
D gene: NA
CDR3 protein: CASRGTLSYEQYF
CDR3 DNA: TGTGCCAGCAGAGGGACACTCTCCTACGAGCAGTACTTC

clone size: NA
CDR3 length: 13
V gene: TRBV7-9
J gene: TRBJ2-7
D gene: NA
CDR3 protein: CASSLGANYEQYF
CDR3 DNA: TGTGCCAGCAGCTTGGGGGCAAATTACGAGCAGTACTTC

clone size: NA
CDR3 length: 11
V gene: TRBV20-1
J gene: TRBJ2-3
D gene: NA
CDR3 protein: CSAAWGDTQYF
CDR3 DNA: TGCAGTGCGGCCTGGGGGGATACGCAGTATTTT

clone size: once
CDR3 length: 16
V gene: TRBV18
J gene: TRBJ2-6
D gene: TRBD1
CDR3 protein: CASSPDRYSGANVLTF
CDR3 DNA: TGTGCCAGCTCACCGGACAGGTACTCTGGGGCCAACGTCCTGACTTTC

clone size: few
CDR3 length: 13
V gene: TRBV10-3
J gene: TRBJ1-2
D gene: NA
CDR3 protein: CAISERAGYGYTF
CDR3 DNA: TGTGCCATCAGTGAGAGGGCGGGCTATGGCTACACCTTC

clone size: NA
CDR3 length: 16
V gene: TRBV28
J gene: TRBJ2-3
D gene: TRBD1
CDR3 protein: CASSLTGYRGTDTQYF
CDR3 DNA: TGTGCCAGCAGTCTGACAGGGTATCGAGGCACAGATACGCAGTATTTT

clone size: few
CDR3 length: 15
V gene: TRBV7-8
J gene: TRBJ1-2
D gene: NA
CDR3 protein: CASSPRTAQNYGYTF
CDR3 DNA: TGTGCCAGCAGCCCCCGGACGGCCCAGAACTATGGCTACACCTTC

clone size: NA
CDR3 length: 14
V gene: TRBV2
J gene: TRBJ2-3
D gene: NA
CDR3 protein: CASLPSGPTDTQYF
CDR3 DNA: TGTGCCAGCCTTCCCAGCGGACCCACAGATACGCAGTATTTT

clone size: NA
CDR3 length: 13
V gene: TRBV7-9
J gene: TRBJ2-7
D gene: NA
CDR3 protein: CASSRGARYEQYF
CDR3 DNA: TGTGCCAGCAGCCGCGGGGCCCGCTACGAGCAGTACTTC

clone size: NA
CDR3 length: 15
V gene: TRBV18
J gene: TRBJ2-3
D gene: NA
CDR3 protein: CASSPSSPSTDTQYF
CDR3 DNA: TGTGCCAGCTCACCAAGTAGCCCTAGCACAGATACGCAGTATTTT

clone size: NA
CDR3 length: 15
V gene: TRBV4-1
J gene: TRBJ1-2
D gene: NA
CDR3 protein: CASSQEGRGDYGYTF
CDR3 DNA: TGCGCCAGCAGCCAAGAGGGCAGGGGAGACTATGGCTACACCTTC

clone size: few
CDR3 length: 14
V gene: TRBV3-1
J gene: TRBJ2-5
D gene: NA
CDR3 protein: CASSPLRPGETQYF
CDR3 DNA: TGTGCCAGCAGCCCCCTTCGCCCTGGAGAGACCCAGTACTTC

clone size: NA
CDR3 length: 15
V gene: TRBV9
J gene: TRBJ2-5
D gene: NA
CDR3 protein: CASSVESHLGETQYF
CDR3 DNA: TGTGCCAGCAGCGTAGAGTCCCATCTAGGGGAGACCCAGTACTTC

clone size: few
CDR3 length: 16
V gene: TRBV4-2
J gene: TRBJ2-3
D gene: NA
CDR3 protein: CASSQVSGGGADTQYF
CDR3 DNA: TGTGCCAGCAGCCAAGTAAGCGGCGGAGGCGCAGATACGCAGTATTTT

clone size: once
CDR3 length: 13
V gene: TRBV3-1
J gene: TRBJ2-1
D gene: NA
CDR3 protein: CASSQMSYNEQFF
CDR3 DNA: TGTGCCAGCAGCCAAATGTCCTACAATGAGCAGTTCTTC

clone size: NA
CDR3 length: 17
V gene: TRBV5-1
J gene: TRBJ2-1
D gene: TRBD2
CDR3 protein: CASSPPTSGGPYNEQFF
CDR3 DNA: TGCGCCAGCAGCCCTCCGACTAGCGGGGGGCCCTACAATGAGCAGTTCTTC

clone size: few
CDR3 length: 14
V gene: TRBV29-1
J gene: TRBJ2-3
D gene: NA
CDR3 protein: CSARPRGTADTQYF
CDR3 DNA: TGCAGCGCCCGTCCCCGCGGGACAGCAGATACGCAGTATTTT

clone size: NA
CDR3 length: 13
V gene: TRBV5-1
J gene: TRBJ1-2
D gene: TRBD1
CDR3 protein: CASSSQGDYGYTF
CDR3 DNA: TGCGCCAGCAGCTCCCAGGGGGACTATGGCTACACCTTC

clone size: NA
CDR3 length: 13
V gene: TRBV15
J gene: TRBJ2-7
D gene: NA
CDR3 protein: CATSTSQGWEQYF
CDR3 DNA: TGTGCCACCAGCACCTCCCAGGGTTGGGAGCAGTACTTC

clone size: few
CDR3 length: 12
V gene: TRBV25-1
J gene: TRBJ2-7
D gene: TRBD1
CDR3 protein: CATRTGIDEQYF
CDR3 DNA: TGTGCCACCAGGACAGGGATCGACGAGCAGTACTTC

clone size: NA
CDR3 length: 13
V gene: TRBV19
J gene: TRBJ1-5
D gene: NA
CDR3 protein: CASSLDSLQPQHF
CDR3 DNA: TGTGCCAGTAGTCTTGACAGTCTCCAGCCCCAGCATTTT

clone size: few
CDR3 length: 13
V gene: TRBV2
J gene: TRBJ2-7
D gene: TRBD1
CDR3 protein: CATTGTGGYEQYF
CDR3 DNA: TGTGCCACCACCGGGACAGGGGGCTACGAGCAGTACTTC

clone size: few
CDR3 length: 12
V gene: TRBV20-1
J gene: TRBJ1-2
D gene: NA
CDR3 protein: CSASRDADGYTF
CDR3 DNA: TGCAGTGCTAGCAGGGATGCGGATGGCTACACCTTC